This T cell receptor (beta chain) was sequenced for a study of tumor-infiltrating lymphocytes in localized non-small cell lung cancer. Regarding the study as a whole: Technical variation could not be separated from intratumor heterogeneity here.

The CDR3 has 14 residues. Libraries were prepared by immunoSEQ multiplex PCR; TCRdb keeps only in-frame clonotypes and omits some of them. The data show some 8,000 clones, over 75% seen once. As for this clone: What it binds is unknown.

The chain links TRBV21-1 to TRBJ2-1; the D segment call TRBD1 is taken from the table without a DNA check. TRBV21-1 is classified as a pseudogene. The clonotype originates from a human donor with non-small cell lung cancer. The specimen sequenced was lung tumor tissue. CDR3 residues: CASRDDRSYNEQFF. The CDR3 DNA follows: TGTGCCAGCAGGGACGACAGGTCCTACAATGAGCAGTTCTTC.